Below, one T cell receptor (beta chain) is given with its context. Each sample came from a Caucasian adult donor living in Nashville, Tennessee. Researchers partitioned CD4+ cells into CD45RA+ naive and CD45RA-negative memory subsets. Germline V gives CDR1 GTSNPN, CDR2 SVGIG (reference sequence). The CDR3 is made up of 13 amino acids. Trimming removed 5 bases from V and 3 bases from J; junction bases left unmatched: 3. Assay used: immunoSEQ multiplex PCR; TCRdb lists only in-frame clones, some missing. The sample records around 720,000 clones, around 73% being singletons. These data are taken from a study of shared clonotypes between healthy human individuals.

The specimen was memory CD4+ T cells sorted from blood. Subset indicated: CD45RA-negative fraction. The sequence came from a woman in her 30s in good health. V gene TRBV30 combines with J gene TRBJ1-5; TRBD1 matches at 8 bases. CDR3 sequence (DNA): TGTGCCTGGGGGGGACAGGCCAATCAGCCCCAGCATTTT. This sequence encodes CAWGGQANQPQHF.